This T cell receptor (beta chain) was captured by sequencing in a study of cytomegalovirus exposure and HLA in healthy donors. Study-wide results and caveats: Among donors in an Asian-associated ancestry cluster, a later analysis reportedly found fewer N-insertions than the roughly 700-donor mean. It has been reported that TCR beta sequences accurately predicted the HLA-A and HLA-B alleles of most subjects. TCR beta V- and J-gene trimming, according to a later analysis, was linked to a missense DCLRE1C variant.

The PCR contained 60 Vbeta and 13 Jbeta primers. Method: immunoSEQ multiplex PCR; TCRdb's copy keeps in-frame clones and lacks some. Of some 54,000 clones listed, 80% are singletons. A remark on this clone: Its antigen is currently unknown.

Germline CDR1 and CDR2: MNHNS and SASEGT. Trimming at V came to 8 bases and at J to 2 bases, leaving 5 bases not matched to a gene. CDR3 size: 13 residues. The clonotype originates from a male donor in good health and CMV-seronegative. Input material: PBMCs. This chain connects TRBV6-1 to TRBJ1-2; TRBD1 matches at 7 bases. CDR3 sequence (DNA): TGTGCCAGCGCCGAACAGGGGAACTATGGCTACACCTTC. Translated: CASAEQGNYGYTF.